The clone carrying this T cell receptor (beta chain) was counted many times. Its antigen is not identified. Time point denoted: newly diagnosed GD, antithyroid drugs for less than 3 months. PBMC RNA was the source of the TCR library. The V end lost 2 bases, the J end lost 1 base, and 11 bases lay between the germline ends. This CDR3 has 15 amino acids. The V gene's germline CDR1 is LGHDT and CDR2 YNNKEL (reference sequence). This record belongs to a study of regulatory T cells in long-lasting Graves disease. The authors built TCR beta libraries using iRepertoire HTBI primers and Arm-PCR of CDR3 regions. One entry per CDR3 protein, called by TCRdb with MiXCR from the multiplex PCR reads. Counted here are about 530,000 distinct CDR3 sequences, roughly 15% occurring once; the ten biggest clones make up 20% to 25%. Whole-study results and caveats: Patients with persistent disease showed a bias toward TRBV28, TRBJ1-2 and TRBJ2-5.

These sequences were also reported in another study, on T cells in Graves' hyperthyroidism and ophthalmopathy. Per that paper: Also found in blood were most expanded thyroid clonotypes above 0.001.

The sequence was obtained from a woman between 40 and 65 years old with Graves disease. This sequence joins TRBV3-1 and TRBJ1-1; D call uncertain. Specimen: peripheral blood mononuclear cells (PBMCs), collected at new diagnosis, from a patient treated with antithyroid drugs. CDR3 in DNA: TGTGCCAGCAGCCAACTGATTTCGAGGAACACTGAAGCTTTCTTT. This codes for CASSQLISRNTEAFF.